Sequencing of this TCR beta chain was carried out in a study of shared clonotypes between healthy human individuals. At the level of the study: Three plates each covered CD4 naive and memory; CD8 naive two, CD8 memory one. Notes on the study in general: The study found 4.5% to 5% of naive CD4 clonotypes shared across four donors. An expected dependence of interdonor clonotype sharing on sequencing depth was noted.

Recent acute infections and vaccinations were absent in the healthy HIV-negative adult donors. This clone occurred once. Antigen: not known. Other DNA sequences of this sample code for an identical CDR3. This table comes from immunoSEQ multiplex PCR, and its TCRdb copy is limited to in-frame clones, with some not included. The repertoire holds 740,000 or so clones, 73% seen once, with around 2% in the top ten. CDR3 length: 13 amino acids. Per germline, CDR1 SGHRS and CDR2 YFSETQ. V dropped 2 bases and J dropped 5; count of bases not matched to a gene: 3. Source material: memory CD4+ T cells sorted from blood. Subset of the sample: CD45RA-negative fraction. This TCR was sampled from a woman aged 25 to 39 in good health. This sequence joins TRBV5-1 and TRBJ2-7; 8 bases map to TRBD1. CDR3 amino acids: CASSFGQGDEQYF. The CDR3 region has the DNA TGCGCCAGCAGCTTCGGACAGGGCGACGAGCAGTACTTC.